The 20 T cell receptor beta chains below come from one sample, sequenced in a study of blood T cell repertoires in COVID-19. Repertoires were generated with immunoSEQ multiplex PCR, while TCRdb's copy carries only in-frame clones and drops some. The data contain hundreds of thousands of clones, around 87% of them seen just once; the ten biggest clones take up around 1.2%. The sample consisted of peripheral blood. The receptors originated from a man aged 70 or older with acute or convalescent COVID-19.

V gene TRBV29-1 combines with J gene TRBJ2-1; 13 bases agree with TRBD2. The germline CDR1 and CDR2 sequences are SQVTM and ANQGSEA. The CDR3 loop spans 14 amino acids. J gave up 7 bases and V 5 bases, and 5 bases lay outside the gene matches. CDR3 bases: TGCAGCGTTTCGACTAGCGGGGGGTGGAATGAGCAGTTCTTC. Protein product: CSVSTSGGWNEQFF.

V gene TRBV7-6 combines with J gene TRBJ2-2; 11 bases align to TRBD2. The CDR3 consists of 16 residues. The J segment lost 6 bases and the V segment lost 6 bases, leaving 9 bases of the junction unmatched. Germline assignment: CDR1 SGHVS and CDR2 FNYEAQ. CDR3 DNA: TGTGCCAGCAGTCTAGGGGTAGCGGGAGGGCCCGGGGAGCTGTTTTTT. It codes for CASSLGVAGGPGELFF. Complete variable domain (other parts from reference TRBV7-6 and TRBJ2-2): GAGVSQSPRYKVTKRGQDVALRCDPISGHVSLYWYRQALGQGPEFLTYFNYEAQQDKSGLPNDRFSAERPEGSISTLTIQRTEQRDSAMYRCASSLGVAGGPGELFFGEGSRLTVL.

Written as DNA, the CDR3 is TGTGCCAGCAGTAAGGACAGGGGCGGCAATCAGCCCCAGCATTTT. Translating gives CASSKDRGGNQPQHF. The chain employs TRBV28 and TRBJ1-5; 9 positions agree with TRBD1. The V segment lost 5 bases and the J segment 2 bases; nucleotides outside the gene matches: 4. There are 15 residues in the CDR3. Looked up from germline, CDR1 is MDHEN and CDR2 is SYDVKM.

The rearrangement links TRBV2 to TRBJ1-2, with D possibly TRBD1 on 6 matching bases. This CDR3 comprises 13 residues. Trimming cost V 6 bases and J 4 bases, with 12 bases left between them. The germline V gene encodes CDR1 SNHLY and CDR2 FYNNEI. CDR3 coding DNA: TGTGCCAGCAGCCTCGGGACATTCTATGGCTACACCTTC. As protein: CASSLGTFYGYTF.

This sequence joins TRBV7-9 and TRBJ1-5, with 9 nucleotides matching TRBD1. Trimming took 5 bases from V and 1 from J; bases not matched to a gene: 12. The CDR3 sequence is 18 residues long. Germline V gene data show CDR1 as SEHNR and CDR2 as FQNEAQ (reference sequence). The CDR3 spells CASSPGDGTGTSNQPQHF. CDR3 bases: TGTGCCAGCAGCCCGGGAGACGGGACAGGGACCAGCAATCAGCCCCAGCATTTT.

The V gene is TRBV3-1 (or the pseudogene TRBV3-2), the J gene TRBJ2-3; maybe TRBD2 (5 bases). The germline V gene encodes CDR1 LGHDT and CDR2 YNNKEL (reference sequence). Trimming stripped 3 bases from V and 3 bases from J, with 7 bases between. This CDR3 contains 13 residues. The CDR3 region has the DNA TGTGCCAGCAGCCAGAGCGGAACAGATACGCAGTATTTT. It codes for CASSQSGTDTQYF.

V is TRBV12-2 and J is TRBJ2-6; the DNA was not used to check the table's D call, TRBD1. TRBV12-2 is an annotated pseudogene. The CDR3 has 15 residues. This chain's CDR3 is CASPFPSSGANVLTF. In DNA form, the CDR3 reads TGTGCAAGTCCCTTTCCCAGCTCTGGGGCCAACGTCCTGACTTTC.

This clone was picked up one time. The J gene is TRBJ2-3, the V gene TRBV6-5; 10 nucleotides agree with TRBD2. V dropped 1 base and J dropped 3; count of bases not matched to a gene: 4. Germline CDR1 is MNHEY and CDR2 is SVGAGI. CDR3 length: 16 amino acids. The CDR3 protein is CASSYYPSGGTDTQYF. CDR3 DNA sequence: TGTGCCAGCAGTTACTACCCTAGCGGGGGAACAGATACGCAGTATTTT.

The CDR3 spells CASAPSGSTDTQYF. CDR3 sequence (DNA): TGCGCCAGCGCTCCTAGCGGGAGCACAGATACGCAGTATTTT. This chain joins TRBV5-1 and TRBJ2-3; TRBD2 agrees at 8 bases. V lost 7 bases, J lost 0 bases, and 4 bases stayed unmatched. The CDR3 is made up of 14 amino acids. Germline V lookup: CDR1 SGHRS, CDR2 YFSETQ.

This chain uses TRBV11-3 with TRBJ1-3; a possible D gene is TRBD1 (6 bases). Germline-derived CDR1 and CDR2 are SGHNT and YENEEA. V was trimmed by 4 bases and J by 0 bases, leaving 7 bases between them. CDR3 length: 14 residues. CDR3 sequence reads: CASSSTGSGNTIYF. CDR3 nucleotides: TGTGCCAGCAGCTCGACAGGCTCTGGAAACACCATATATTTT.

V is TRBV10-3 and J is TRBJ2-7; 7 positions agree with TRBD1. Trimming at V came to 6 bases and at J to 2 bases, leaving 10 bases not matched to a gene. This CDR3 has 15 amino acids. Germline CDR1 and CDR2: ENHRY and SYGVKD. CDR3 residues: CAIRSSRGFPYEQYF. CDR3 DNA: TGTGCCATCAGGTCAAGCAGGGGGTTCCCCTACGAGCAGTACTTC.

This clone appeared a single time. V is TRBV5-6 and J is TRBJ2-3, with TRBD2 matching over 9 bases. This CDR3 region has 15 residues. CDR1 and CDR2 from the germline V gene are SGHDT and YYEEEE. J lost 1 base, V lost 3 bases, and 3 bases had no gene match. The CDR3 DNA reads as TGTGCCAGCAGCTACTTAGCGGGGGGCACAGATACGCAGTATTTT. It codes for CASSYLAGGTDTQYF.

The rearrangement joins TRBV9 to TRBJ2-5, with 7 bases fitting TRBD2. The CDR3 is made up of 14 amino acids. Germline V gene data show CDR1 as SGDLS and CDR2 as YYNGEE. J lost 2 bases, V lost 4 bases, and 5 bases had no gene match. The CDR3 loop is CASSKTGGQETQYF. CDR3 bases: TGTGCCAGCAGCAAGACCGGGGGGCAAGAGACCCAGTACTTC.

The chain has TRBV6-2 or TRBV6-3 and TRBJ1-1; D perhaps matches TRBD1 (6 bases). Deletions cut 2 bases from V and 6 bases from J, with 22 bases between. The CDR3 runs 17 residues. In germline, CDR1 is MNHEY, CDR2 SVGEGT. CDR3 sequence (DNA): TGTGCCAGCAGTTACGGGCTGGGGGCATTGTCAAACCCTGAAGCTTTCTTT. Translating it yields CASSYGLGALSNPEAFF.

The chain has TRBV4-2 and TRBJ2-5; 7 bases agree with TRBD2. The ends lost 0 bases at V and 5 bases at J; junction bases unmatched: 3. This CDR3 contains 14 residues. Germline CDR1 is LGHNA and CDR2 is YNFKEQ. DNA for the CDR3: TGTGCCAGCAGCCAAGATCGGGGAGGGGAGACCCAGTACTTC. Translating it yields CASSQDRGGETQYF.

The rearrangement joins TRBV7-9 to TRBJ1-3, with 8 bases aligning to TRBD1. The germline CDR1 and CDR2 sequences are SEHNR and FQNEAQ (reference sequence). Losses at the gene ends were 0 bases for V and 2 bases for J; bases not matched to a gene: 6. There are 17 residues in the CDR3. Written as DNA, the CDR3 is TGTGCCAGCAGCTTAGCGGGACAGGCCGACGCTGGAAACACCATATATTTT. This encodes CASSLAGQADAGNTIYF.

The rearrangement joins TRBV7-8 to TRBJ2-5; 11 bases map to TRBD2. CDR1 is SGHVS, CDR2 FQNEAQ, per germline. Trimming cost V 3 bases and J 2 bases; bases outside gene matches: 5. The CDR3 consists of 16 residues. CDR3 loop: CASSLGLAVLQETQYF. The CDR3 DNA reads as TGTGCCAGCAGCTTGGGACTAGCGGTCCTACAAGAGACCCAGTACTTC.

The genes are TRBV18 and TRBJ2-7; 12 bases fit TRBD1. CDR1 is KGHSH and CDR2 is LQKENI in the germline V gene. The CDR3 is made up of 15 amino acids. The ends lost 3 bases at V and 4 bases at J; junction bases unmatched: 4. The CDR3: CASSPPGQGAYEQYF. The CDR3, as DNA: TGTGCCAGCTCACCGCCGGGACAGGGGGCATACGAGCAGTACTTC. Based on the CDR3 plus reference TRBV18 and TRBJ2-7, the full variable domain is NAGVMQNPRHLVRRRGQEARLRCSPMKGHSHVYWYRQLPEEGLKFMVYLQKENIIDESGMPKERFSAEFPKEGPSILRIQQVVRGDSAAYFCASSPPGQGAYEQYFGPGTRLTVT.

The chain links TRBV18 to TRBJ1-4; D unresolved. The CDR3 is 14 residues long. Trimming left V 1 base short and J 6 bases short, with 9 bases between. CDR1 is KGHSH, CDR2 LQKENI, per germline. The CDR3 sequence: CASSPQRADEKLFF. CDR3 DNA sequence: TGTGCCAGCTCACCACAGAGAGCGGATGAAAAACTGTTTTTT.

The CDR3 DNA reads as TGTGCCAGCAGCCAAGATGGGACTAGAACCACAGATACGCAGTATTTT. Its translation is CASSQDGTRTTDTQYF. The chain recombines TRBV4-2 with TRBJ2-3; TRBD2 aligns across 8 bases. Trimming cost V 0 bases and J 2 bases; bases outside gene matches: 4. CDR1 is LGHNA, CDR2 YNFKEQ, per germline. The CDR3 has 16 amino acids.